The subject of this entry is one T cell receptor (beta chain). This could be a read error, since a much larger clone is one nucleotide away. RNA was extracted from bulk tissue without any cell sorting. The CDR3 loop spans 13 amino acids. Per the germline V gene, CDR1 is DFQATT and CDR2 is SNEGSKA (reference sequence). Trimming shortened V by 7 bases and J by 2 bases, and 14 bases separated the two germline ends. This specimen belongs to a study of tumor and adjacent non-tumor tissue in lung cancer. Background on the study: Aged about 31 to 80 years, patients included roughly ten men and a few women with stage I to III disease.

A modified ARM-PCR protocol with three rounds of nested PCR amplified TCRbeta. In TCRdb, the multiplex PCR reads were re-called with MiXCR into one record per CDR3 protein. The table has roughly 140,000 distinct CDR3 sequences, around 60% seen once. Sample: lung tumor tissue. This chain joins TRBV20-1 and TRBJ1-1, with D perhaps matching TRBD1 (6 bases). The TCR sequence derives from a man aged 55 to 69 with small cell lung cancer. The CDR3 DNA sequence: TGCAGTGTCCACACAGGGAGAAACACTGAAGCTTTCTTT. Protein product: CSVHTGRNTEAFF.